The T cell receptor (beta chain) under discussion was sequenced for a study of blood T cell repertoires in COVID-19. Study background: Acute and convalescent COVID-19 samples came from the United States, Italy and Spain. Nucleic acid was either cDNA or gDNA, and it came from T cells, B-cell-depleted T cells, or PBMCs.

As handled by the study authors: Reference gene primer amplification gave estimated nucleated cell counts. Clones were sequenced by immunoSEQ multiplex PCR, and TCRdb holds only the in-frame ones, with some missing. V and J calls and clone size are as listed in that table; D and trimming were resolved from the DNA. The profile shows 120,000 or so clones, 65% to 85% of them singletons. With V trimmed by 0 bases and J by 4 bases, 10 bases remained unmatched. From germline, CDR1 is SGDLS and CDR2 YYNGEE. The CDR3 loop spans 18 amino acids. The rearrangement joins TRBV9 to TRBJ2-3; TRBD2 matches 11 bases. The receptor comes from an older man with active or convalescent COVID-19. The material sequenced was peripheral blood. CDR3 coding DNA: TGTGCCAGCAGCGTAGCGGGGCTAGCGGGGGGTAGGGCAGATACGCAGTATTTT. Translation gives CASSVAGLAGGRADTQYF.